What follows are 22 T cell receptor beta chains derived from one specimen sequenced in a study of T-cell memory formation after mild COVID-19. TCRdb re-derived calls from the 5' RACE reads in MiXCR, one entry per CDR3 protein. The table lists some 490,000 distinct CDR3 sequences, 15% to 20% of them singletons. Specimen: PBMCs or a T cell subset sorted from them (not recorded which). The receptors come from an adult woman who had mild COVID-19 (a few samples of this study predate the infection). Cell type and time point are not known.

This clonotype occurred a few times. V gene TRBV5-5 combines with J gene TRBJ2-3; perhaps TRBD1 as D (5 bases). Trimming cost V 2 bases and J 5 bases, with 9 bases left between them. CDR1 is SGHKS and CDR2 is YYEKEE in the germline V gene (reference sequence). The CDR3 is 13 amino acids. The DNA for the CDR3 is TGTGCCAGCAGCTTACCAGGGAAAGATACGCAGTATTTT. Its protein product is CASSLPGKDTQYF.

This clonotype was seen more than once but under ten times. The V and J genes are TRBV5-4 and TRBJ2-4; tentatively, D is TRBD1 (5 bases). This CDR3 is 12 amino acids long. Per the germline V gene, CDR1 is SGHNT and CDR2 is YYREEE (reference sequence). V was cut by 5 bases and J by 9 bases, with 12 bases left in between. The CDR3 spells CASRAGIGIQYF. CDR3 sequence (DNA): TGTGCCAGCAGGGCAGGGATAGGCATTCAGTACTTC.

This clonotype was seen a few times. The chain is built from TRBV9 and TRBJ2-1; TRBD2 matches 11 bases. CDR3 length: 18 residues. With V trimmed by 3 bases and J by 5 bases, 13 bases remained unmatched. Germline V lookup: CDR1 SGDLS, CDR2 YYNGEE. CDR3 sequence: CASSASLLAGGLHNEQFF. In DNA form, the CDR3 reads TGTGCCAGCAGCGCCAGCCTGCTAGCGGGAGGCCTCCACAATGAGCAGTTCTTC.

J is TRBJ2-7 and V is TRBV4-2; 10 bases map to TRBD1. V trimming: 6 bases; J trimming: 1 base; junction bases outside the gene matches: 6. Germline CDR1 and CDR2: LGHNA and YNFKEQ. The length of the CDR3 is 15 residues. In nucleotides, the CDR3 is TGTGCCAGCAGACCCGGGACAGGGGATTCCTACGAGCAGTACTTC. Translation gives CASRPGTGDSYEQYF.

This clonotype was detected only a few times. The V gene is TRBV29-1, the J gene TRBJ2-2; D is possibly TRBD1 or TRBD2 (5 bases each). The CDR3 is 15 amino acids. Deletions cut 0 bases from V and 1 base from J, with 9 bases between. Germline V lookup: CDR1 SQVTM, CDR2 ANQGSEA. CDR3 nucleotide sequence: TGCAGCGTTGAAGAAGGGACGAAGAACACCGGGGAGCTGTTTTTT. Its translation is CSVEEGTKNTGELFF.

The rearrangement uses TRBV24-1 and TRBJ2-3; 7 bases are shared with TRBD2. Germline lookup yields CDR1 KGHDR and CDR2 SFDVKD. Germline trimming cut 8 bases from V and 3 bases from J; bases unmatched to any gene: 4. CDR3 length equals 13 residues. CDR3 sequence reads: CATTGGSTDTQYF. The DNA of the CDR3 is TGTGCCACCACGGGGGGTTCGACAGATACGCAGTATTTT.

The J gene is TRBJ2-1, the V gene TRBV29-1; D gene ambiguous. Germline-derived CDR1 and CDR2 are SQVTM and ANQGSEA. CDR3 length equals 12 residues. V lost 7 bases to trimming and J lost 0 bases, with 7 bases between them. CDR3 amino acids: CSGSLSYNEQFF. CDR3 sequence (DNA): TGCAGCGGGTCTCTCTCCTACAATGAGCAGTTCTTC.

This clonotype was observed at least ten times. The V gene is TRBV7-6, the J gene TRBJ2-7, with D possibly being TRBD1 or TRBD2 (6 bases each). This CDR3 is built from 15 residues. Trimming cost V 1 base and J 2 bases, with 12 bases left between them. The V gene's germline CDR1 is SGHVS and CDR2 FNYEAQ. CDR3 sequence: CASSLEGGLTYEQYF. The CDR3 region has the DNA TGTGCCAGCAGCTTAGAGGGGGGCCTTACCTACGAGCAGTACTTC.

This clonotype was seen just once. The V gene is TRBV5-6, the J gene TRBJ2-7, with D possibly matching TRBD1 (6 bases). CDR1 is SGHDT and CDR2 is YYEEEE in the germline V gene. The length of the CDR3 is 15 residues. V was clipped by 4 bases and J by 5 bases, with 19 bases between them. The CDR3 nucleotides are TGTGCCAGCAGCATCAGGGGCGCAATAACCCACGAGCAGTACTTC. It codes for CASSIRGAITHEQYF.

In DNA, the CDR3 is TGTGCCAGCAGCCGAATCCGGGGGGGCCAGAAGACCCAGTACTTC. It is translated as CASSRIRGGQKTQYF. This chain uses TRBV11-2 with TRBJ2-5, with 8 nucleotides matching TRBD2. The length of the CDR3 is 15 residues. CDR1 and CDR2 from the germline V gene are SGHAT and FQNNGV. The V gene end was trimmed by 5 bases and the J gene end by 6 bases; junction bases not matched to a gene: 11.

This clonotype was picked up many times. The CDR3 loop reads CASSLEGQGKTDTQYF. The CDR3 DNA reads TGTGCCAGCAGCTTGGAGGGACAGGGAAAGACAGATACGCAGTATTTT. V gene TRBV5-4 combines with J gene TRBJ2-3, with 9 bases matching TRBD1. The germline gives CDR1 SGHNT, CDR2 YYREEE (reference sequence). Unmatched junction bases numbered 5, after V lost 0 bases and J lost 3 bases. The CDR3 is made up of 16 amino acids.

V is TRBV25-1 and J is TRBJ2-7, with 8 nucleotides matching TRBD1. The CDR3 is made up of 13 amino acids. Germline values: CDR1 MGHDK, CDR2 SYGVNS. Trimming at V came to 9 bases and at J to 4 bases, leaving 8 bases not matched to a gene. The CDR3: CASESTGGYEQYF. In nucleotides, the CDR3 is TGTGCCAGTGAAAGTACAGGGGGGTACGAGCAGTACTTC.

This clonotype has only a few counts. This sequence joins TRBV5-1 and TRBJ2-1, with D possibly TRBD1 on 6 matching bases. The CDR3 sequence is 13 residues long. Germline CDR1 is SGHRS and CDR2 is YFSETQ. Trimming took 7 bases from V and 5 from J, leaving 13 bases between them. CDR3 sequence (DNA): TGCGCCAGCCGGGAAACAGGGAACAATGAGCAGTTCTTC. It specifies CASRETGNNEQFF.

This chain's CDR3 is CASSLSGGGYEQYF. The CDR3 coding sequence is TGTGCCAGCAGTTTATCAGGGGGCGGCTACGAGCAGTACTTC. The V call is TRBV27, the J call TRBJ2-7, with 7 bases matching TRBD1. This CDR3 has 14 amino acids. The V and J ends lost 0 bases and 3 bases, in that order; junction bases with no gene match: 2. Looked up from germline, CDR1 is MNHEY and CDR2 is SMNVEV (reference sequence).

A few counts support this clonotype. The chain recombines TRBV21-1 with TRBJ1-4. TRBV21-1 is listed as a pseudogene. This CDR3 region has 17 residues. The CDR3 spells CASSANGTVTPDEKLFF. The CDR3 DNA sequence: TGTGCCAGCAGCGCCAACGGAACAGTCACTCCCGATGAAAAACTGTTTTTT.

Only a few counts were recorded for this clonotype. This chain joins TRBV19 and TRBJ2-4, with TRBD1 as a possible D gene (6 bases). CDR1 and CDR2 (germline): LNHDA, SQIVND (reference sequence). The length of the CDR3 is 14 residues. V was trimmed by 3 bases and J by 8 bases, leaving 14 bases between them. The CDR3 DNA reads TGTGCCAGTAGTATCCCGCCCAGGGGCCACATTCAGTACTTC. It yields the protein CASSIPPRGHIQYF.

This clonotype was detected only a few times. The chain recombines TRBV9 with TRBJ1-3; 9 nucleotides agree with TRBD1. Trimming took 4 bases from V and 2 from J; bases not matched to a gene: 4. This CDR3 comprises 15 residues. Germline CDR1 and CDR2: SGDLS and YYNGEE. The CDR3 sequence is CASSLDRGAGNTIYF. The CDR3 coding sequence is TGTGCCAGCAGCTTGGACAGGGGAGCTGGAAACACCATATATTTT.

This clonotype was seen only a few times. This chain uses TRBV7-9 with TRBJ2-7, with D perhaps given as TRBD1 or TRBD2 (5 bases each). This CDR3 contains 15 residues. Trimming cost V 4 bases and J 6 bases, with 19 bases left between them. Germline CDR1 and CDR2: SEHNR and FQNEAQ (reference sequence). CDR3 in DNA: TGTGCCAGCAGCTCTCGTAAAGGGGATGGGGGCGAGCAGTACTTC. It translates to CASSSRKGDGGEQYF.

In its sample, this clonotype was seen a few times. The rearrangement joins TRBV30 to TRBJ1-3, with D unclear. The length of the CDR3 is 13 residues. Trimming removed 2 bases from V and 12 bases from J, with 17 bases in between. Germline loops: CDR1 GTSNPN, CDR2 SVGIG (reference sequence). CDR3 in amino acids: CAWSPSATRHIYF. CDR3 nucleotide sequence: TGTGCCTGGAGTCCCTCGGCCACTCGGCACATATATTTT.

This chain links TRBV7-2 with TRBJ2-1; 9 bases align to TRBD2. The CDR3 has 15 amino acids. Trimming removed 5 bases from V and 3 bases from J; junction bases left unmatched: 5. From germline, CDR1 is SGHTA and CDR2 FQGNSA. The CDR3 nucleotides read TGTGCCAGCAGCCCAAAGCGGGAGGTCTACAATGAGCAGTTCTTC. Protein: CASSPKREVYNEQFF.

The V call is TRBV7-9, the J call TRBJ2-3; the D gene is possibly TRBD2 (6 bases). The CDR3 has 16 residues. Germline values: CDR1 SEHNR, CDR2 FQNEAQ (reference sequence). Trimming shortened V by 4 bases and J by 2 bases, and 16 bases separated the two germline ends. CDR3 in DNA: TGTGCCAGCAGCTCCCCCGCGGGGCCAATCACAGATACGCAGTATTTT. As protein: CASSSPAGPITDTQYF.

This chain joins TRBV7-2 and TRBJ2-5; TRBD2 might be the D (6 bases). V was shortened by 3 bases and J by 0 bases, with 23 bases between the two germline ends. The CDR3 runs 19 residues. Germline loops: CDR1 SGHTA, CDR2 FQGNSA. The CDR3 region has the DNA TGTGCCAGCAGCTTGTCTGCGCGGGTATGGAGGGCTAACCAAGAGACCCAGTACTTC. Encoded protein: CASSLSARVWRANQETQYF.